This T cell receptor (beta chain) emerged from a study of response to subunit inactivated influenza vaccine. General study points: Authors proposed each seasonal influenza vaccination draws in few new T cells.

MiXCR, run by TCRdb on the RT-PCR reads, gives a single entry per CDR3 protein. The table has about 160,000 distinct CDR3 sequences, around 9.9% seen once. Germline V lookup: CDR1 SGDLS, CDR2 YYNGEE. Trimming cost V 0 bases and J 5 bases; bases outside gene matches: 6. This CDR3 contains 16 residues. This clonotype was seen only a few times. What it recognizes is unknown. This sequence originates from a man aged 45-65 years who received an inactivated influenza vaccine. The specimen comprised non-naive T cells sorted from PBMCs, sampled more than 35 days after vaccination. The V call is TRBV9, the J call TRBJ2-1; TRBD2 agrees at 9 bases. CDR3 DNA sequence: TGTGCCAGCAGCGTAGAGGGCAGCGGGGGGCACAATGAGCAGTTCTTC. As protein: CASSVEGSGGHNEQFF.